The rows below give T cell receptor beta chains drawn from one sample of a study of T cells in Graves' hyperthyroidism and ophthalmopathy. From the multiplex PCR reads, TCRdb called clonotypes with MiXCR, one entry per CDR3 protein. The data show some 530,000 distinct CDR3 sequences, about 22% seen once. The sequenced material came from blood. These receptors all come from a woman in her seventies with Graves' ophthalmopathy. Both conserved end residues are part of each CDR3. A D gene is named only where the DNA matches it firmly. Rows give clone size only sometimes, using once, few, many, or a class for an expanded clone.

CDR3 protein: CASSAETGMGNEQFF
CDR3 DNA: TGTGCCAGCTCAGCTGAGACAGGGATGGGCAATGAGCAGTTCTTC
V gene: TRBV18
clone size: -
J gene: TRBJ2-1
D gene: TRBD1

CDR3 protein: CASHAMNTEAFF
CDR3 DNA: TGTGCCAGCCACGCCATGAACACTGAAGCTTTCTTT
V gene: TRBV28
clone size: -
J gene: TRBJ1-1
D gene: -

CDR3 protein: CASSGQLNTEAFF
CDR3 DNA: TGTGCCAGCTCCGGACAGCTGAACACTGAAGCTTTCTTT
V gene: TRBV2
clone size: many
J gene: TRBJ1-1
D gene: -

CDR3 protein: CSASKPFRSSSNQPQHF
CDR3 DNA: TGCAGTGCTAGCAAACCTTTCAGGTCCTCGAGCAATCAGCCCCAGCATTTT
V gene: TRBV20-1
clone size: few
J gene: TRBJ1-5
D gene: -

CDR3 protein: CASNRGYDTQYF
CDR3 DNA: TGTGCCAGCAATAGAGGCTACGATACGCAGTATTTT
V gene: TRBV12-3/TRBV12-4
clone size: few
J gene: TRBJ2-3
D gene: -

CDR3 protein: CSALVSGSTDTQYF
CDR3 DNA: TGCAGTGCCCTGGTTAGCGGCAGCACAGATACGCAGTATTTT
V gene: TRBV20-1
clone size: few
J gene: TRBJ2-3
D gene: -

CDR3 protein: CSARGTRQGPNEQFF
CDR3 DNA: TGCAGTGCTAGAGGGACCAGACAGGGCCCTAATGAGCAGTTCTTC
V gene: TRBV20-1
clone size: -
J gene: TRBJ2-1
D gene: TRBD1

CDR3 protein: CASSLNEGSTQYF
CDR3 DNA: TGTGCCAGCAGCCTAAACGAGGGGTCGACCCAGTACTTC
V gene: TRBV7-6
clone size: -
J gene: TRBJ2-5
D gene: -

CDR3 protein: CSASSHYNSPLHF
CDR3 DNA: TGCAGTGCGAGTTCCCACTATAATTCACCCCTCCACTTT
V gene: TRBV20-1
clone size: -
J gene: TRBJ1-6
D gene: -

CDR3 protein: CASIPSGLNSYNEQFF
CDR3 DNA: TGTGCCAGCATCCCAAGTGGGTTAAACTCCTACAATGAGCAGTTCTTC
V gene: TRBV28
clone size: few
J gene: TRBJ2-1
D gene: -

CDR3 protein: CASSLMASGSSNEQFF
CDR3 DNA: TGCGCCAGCAGCTTGATGGCTAGCGGGAGTTCGAATGAGCAGTTCTTC
V gene: TRBV5-1
clone size: once
J gene: TRBJ2-1
D gene: TRBD2

CDR3 protein: CASSYSTIGHHNSPLHF
CDR3 DNA: TGTGCCAGCAGTTACTCGACGATCGGACACCATAATTCACCCCTCCACTTT
V gene: TRBV6-5
clone size: few
J gene: TRBJ1-6
D gene: -

CDR3 protein: CAWIAGYEQYF
CDR3 DNA: TGTGCCTGGATAGCAGGCTACGAGCAGTACTTC
V gene: TRBV30
clone size: -
J gene: TRBJ2-7
D gene: -

CDR3 protein: CSAMSGTGVEAFF
CDR3 DNA: TGCAGTGCTATGTCCGGGACAGGAGTTGAAGCTTTCTTT
V gene: TRBV20-1
clone size: -
J gene: TRBJ1-1
D gene: TRBD1

CDR3 protein: CASNKRRDNEQFF
CDR3 DNA: TGTGCCAGCAACAAAAGAAGGGACAATGAGCAGTTCTTC
V gene: TRBV6-2/TRBV6-3
clone size: few
J gene: TRBJ2-1
D gene: -

CDR3 protein: CASSFDRTYNEQFF
CDR3 DNA: TGTGCCAGCAGTTTCGACAGGACTTACAATGAGCAGTTCTTC
V gene: TRBV28
clone size: many
J gene: TRBJ2-1
D gene: -

CDR3 protein: CASRGDRGLYEQFF
CDR3 DNA: TGCGCCAGCAGGGGGGACAGGGGGCTCTATGAGCAGTTCTTC
V gene: TRBV5-1
clone size: few
J gene: TRBJ2-1
D gene: TRBD1

CDR3 protein: CASSRTAAYGYTF
CDR3 DNA: TGTGCCAGCAGTCGGACGGCGGCCTATGGCTACACCTTC
V gene: TRBV6-1
clone size: -
J gene: TRBJ1-2
D gene: -

CDR3 protein: CASSLSAATDTQYF
CDR3 DNA: TGTGCCAGCAGTTTATCAGCGGCAACAGATACGCAGTATTTT
V gene: TRBV27
clone size: -
J gene: TRBJ2-3
D gene: -

CDR3 protein: CASSLMLWTEAFF
CDR3 DNA: TGTGCCAGCAGCTTAATGTTGTGGACTGAAGCTTTCTTT
V gene: TRBV7-6
clone size: -
J gene: TRBJ1-1
D gene: -

CDR3 protein: CASGGDWAYGYTF
CDR3 DNA: TGTGCCAGCGGGGGGGACTGGGCCTATGGCTACACCTTC
V gene: TRBV2
clone size: many
J gene: TRBJ1-2
D gene: -

CDR3 protein: CASSRSTGGPQPQHF
CDR3 DNA: TGTGCCAGCAGCCGCTCTACGGGGGGGCCCCAGCCCCAGCATTTT
V gene: TRBV3-1
clone size: few
J gene: TRBJ1-5
D gene: -

CDR3 protein: CASSLGGYSSYGYTF
CDR3 DNA: TGTGCCAGCAGCTTAGGAGGATATTCGTCCTATGGCTACACCTTC
V gene: TRBV7-8
clone size: once
J gene: TRBJ1-2
D gene: -

CDR3 protein: CASSPGVSGRAEEQYF
CDR3 DNA: TGTGCCAGCAGCCCCGGTGTTAGCGGGAGGGCGGAGGAGCAGTACTTC
V gene: TRBV6-2/TRBV6-3
clone size: few
J gene: TRBJ2-7
D gene: TRBD2

CDR3 protein: CSVRGAGDTEAFF
CDR3 DNA: TGCAGCGTTAGGGGGGCAGGGGACACTGAAGCTTTCTTT
V gene: TRBV29-1
clone size: -
J gene: TRBJ1-1
D gene: -

CDR3 protein: CSATGLAGDHEQFF
CDR3 DNA: TGCAGTGCTACTGGACTAGCGGGAGATCATGAGCAGTTCTTC
V gene: TRBV20-1
clone size: few
J gene: TRBJ2-1
D gene: TRBD2

CDR3 protein: CASSQGIEETQYF
CDR3 DNA: TGTGCCAGCAGCCAGGGGATAGAGGAGACCCAGTACTTC
V gene: TRBV3-1
clone size: few
J gene: TRBJ2-5
D gene: -

CDR3 protein: CASRGSGSAFYEQYF
CDR3 DNA: TGTGCCAGCAGGGGAAGCGGGAGCGCCTTCTACGAGCAGTACTTC
V gene: TRBV28
clone size: many
J gene: TRBJ2-7
D gene: TRBD2

CDR3 protein: CASSLLGQANYGYTF
CDR3 DNA: TGCGCCAGCAGCTTGCTTGGACAGGCTAACTATGGCTACACCTTC
V gene: TRBV5-1
clone size: few
J gene: TRBJ1-2
D gene: TRBD1

CDR3 protein: CASSLVGKEQYF
CDR3 DNA: TGCGCCAGCAGCTTGGTAGGGAAAGAGCAGTACTTC
V gene: TRBV5-1
clone size: few
J gene: TRBJ2-7
D gene: -

CDR3 protein: CASSQDPTGGFAIWYTF
CDR3 DNA: TGCGCCAGCAGCCAAGATCCGACAGGGGGATTTGCTATTTGGTACACCTTC
V gene: TRBV4-3
clone size: -
J gene: TRBJ1-2
D gene: TRBD1